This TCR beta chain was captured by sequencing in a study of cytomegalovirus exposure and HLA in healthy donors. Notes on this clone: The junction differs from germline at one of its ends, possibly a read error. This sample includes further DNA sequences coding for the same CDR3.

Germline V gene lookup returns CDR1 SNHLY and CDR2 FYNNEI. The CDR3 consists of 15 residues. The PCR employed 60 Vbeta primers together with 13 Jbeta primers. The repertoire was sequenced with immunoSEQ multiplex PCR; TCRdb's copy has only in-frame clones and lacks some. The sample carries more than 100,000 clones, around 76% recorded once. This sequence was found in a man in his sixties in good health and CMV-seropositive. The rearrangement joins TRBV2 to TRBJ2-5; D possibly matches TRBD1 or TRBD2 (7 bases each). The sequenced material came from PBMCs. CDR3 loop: CASSEAGGRGETQYF. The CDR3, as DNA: TGCGCCAGCAGTGAAGCAGGGGGGAGGGGGGAGACCCAGTACTTC.